This is a list of T cell receptor beta chains from one sample in a study of response to subunit inactivated influenza vaccine. TCRdb redid the calling of the RT-PCR reads with MiXCR, one entry per CDR3 protein. The sample shows roughly 500,000 distinct CDR3 sequences, 15% to 20% of them seen only once. The starting material was CD4+ T cells sorted from PBMCs, obtained less than 30 months after vaccination. Every receptor here comes from a man aged 50 to 69 who received an inactivated influenza vaccine. Both conserved end residues are part of each CDR3. The order of the fields is CDR3 DNA, CDR3 protein, clone size, D gene, V gene, J gene. D genes are given only for firm matches. Part of the rows lack a size; the others show once, few, many or a class for expanded clones.

cdr3_nt: TGTGCCAGCAGCGTAGATGGGAATCAGCCCCAGCATTTT; cdr3_aa: CASSVDGNQPQHF; clone_size: few; d_call: .; v_call: TRBV9; j_call: TRBJ1-5
cdr3_nt: TGTGCCAGCAGTTTACCCACACAGGGGACAGCACAGGATACGCAGTATTTT; cdr3_aa: CASSLPTQGTAQDTQYF; clone_size: .; d_call: TRBD1; v_call: TRBV28; j_call: TRBJ2-3
cdr3_nt: TGCAGTGCGATCCATGCAGGGATGGGTGAAAAACTGTTTTTT; cdr3_aa: CSAIHAGMGEKLFF; clone_size: .; d_call: .; v_call: TRBV20-1; j_call: TRBJ1-4
cdr3_nt: TGTGCCAGCAGCAGGGGGTCAAATAATTCACCCCTCCACTTT; cdr3_aa: CASSRGSNNSPLHF; clone_size: few; d_call: .; v_call: TRBV7-9; j_call: TRBJ1-6
cdr3_nt: TGCGCCAGCACCCCGGGGAGCTGGAGATTTTACGAGCAGTACTTC; cdr3_aa: CASTPGSWRFYEQYF; clone_size: once; d_call: .; v_call: TRBV5-1; j_call: TRBJ2-7
cdr3_nt: TGTGCCAGCAGCTTAGGGGTTGGAACCGGGGAGCTGTTTTTT; cdr3_aa: CASSLGVGTGELFF; clone_size: few; d_call: .; v_call: TRBV7-8; j_call: TRBJ2-2
cdr3_nt: TGCGCCAGCAGCTTAAGGGGAAACTGGGGGGCCGGTACAGATACGCAGTATTTT; cdr3_aa: CASSLRGNWGAGTDTQYF; clone_size: few; d_call: .; v_call: TRBV5-1; j_call: TRBJ2-3
cdr3_nt: TGCAGTGCTAGAGATTCCAGTGCGGGGGGGGAGCTGTTTTTT; cdr3_aa: CSARDSSAGGELFF; clone_size: few; d_call: .; v_call: TRBV20-1; j_call: TRBJ2-2
cdr3_nt: TGTGCCAGCAGCTCGGGACTAGCGGGAGGTGAGCAGTTCTTC; cdr3_aa: CASSSGLAGGEQFF; clone_size: many; d_call: TRBD2; v_call: TRBV11-2; j_call: TRBJ2-1
cdr3_nt: TGTGCCAGCAGTCAGGGGGCCTTCGGGGAGCTGTTTTTT; cdr3_aa: CASSQGAFGELFF; clone_size: .; d_call: TRBD1; v_call: TRBV12-3/TRBV12-4; j_call: TRBJ2-2
cdr3_nt: TGTGCCAGCAGTCCCAAGGCAGGGGGTGCCTACGAGCAGTACTTC; cdr3_aa: CASSPKAGGAYEQYF; clone_size: .; d_call: TRBD1; v_call: TRBV27; j_call: TRBJ2-7
cdr3_nt: TGCAGTGCTAGGAGGGGCGAGGGCCATCAGCCCCAGCATTTT; cdr3_aa: CSARRGEGHQPQHF; clone_size: .; d_call: .; v_call: TRBV20-1; j_call: TRBJ1-5
cdr3_nt: TGTGCCAGCAGCCGAATGCTCCCGGGACTAGCGGGGGGAGTGGACAAAAACATTCAGTACTTC; cdr3_aa: CASSRMLPGLAGGVDKNIQYF; clone_size: few; d_call: TRBD2; v_call: TRBV3-1; j_call: TRBJ2-4
cdr3_nt: TGTGCCAGCAGCCAGGGGGAACGCGAAAAACTGTTTTTT; cdr3_aa: CASSQGEREKLFF; clone_size: .; d_call: .; v_call: TRBV14; j_call: TRBJ1-4
cdr3_nt: TGTGCCAGCAGTGACCGGGACAGGGGCCCCAATCAGCCCCAGCATTTT; cdr3_aa: CASSDRDRGPNQPQHF; clone_size: .; d_call: TRBD1; v_call: TRBV6-1; j_call: TRBJ1-5
cdr3_nt: TGCGCCAGCAGCCAACTCACCCGGACTAGCGGGGGCAGCCGAAAGGAGCAGTACTTC; cdr3_aa: CASSQLTRTSGGSRKEQYF; clone_size: .; d_call: TRBD2; v_call: TRBV4-1; j_call: TRBJ2-7
cdr3_nt: TGCAGTGCTAGGAATAGGGCAGGGCTGGTCGAGCAGTACTTC; cdr3_aa: CSARNRAGLVEQYF; clone_size: .; d_call: .; v_call: TRBV20-1; j_call: TRBJ2-7
cdr3_nt: TGTGCCAGCAGACCTGCCCTCCAGCGTTCCGGCGAGCAGTACTTC; cdr3_aa: CASRPALQRSGEQYF; clone_size: .; d_call: .; v_call: TRBV5-5; j_call: TRBJ2-7
cdr3_nt: TGCAGCGTTGTAGGGCGCCAGGGGGCATCAGATACGCAGTATTTT; cdr3_aa: CSVVGRQGASDTQYF; clone_size: .; d_call: TRBD1; v_call: TRBV29-1; j_call: TRBJ2-3
cdr3_nt: TGCAGTGTCAGAGGGACAGCCTACAATGAGCAGTTCTTC; cdr3_aa: CSVRGTAYNEQFF; clone_size: .; d_call: TRBD1; v_call: TRBV20-1; j_call: TRBJ2-1
cdr3_nt: TGTGCCAGCAGTTTTGACGGCAACACCGGGGAGCTGTTTTTT; cdr3_aa: CASSFDGNTGELFF; clone_size: many; d_call: .; v_call: TRBV12-3/TRBV12-4; j_call: TRBJ2-2
cdr3_nt: TGTGCCAGCAGCTTAGCGAGAGGAGGGTTGAGCAATCAGCCCCAGCATTTT; cdr3_aa: CASSLARGGLSNQPQHF; clone_size: .; d_call: .; v_call: TRBV7-2; j_call: TRBJ1-5
cdr3_nt: TGTGCCAGCAGGCTGGGGCACTACGAGCAGTACTTC; cdr3_aa: CASRLGHYEQYF; clone_size: .; d_call: .; v_call: TRBV2; j_call: TRBJ2-7
cdr3_nt: TGCGCCAGCAGCTTTTCTAGCGGGCAAGAAGAGACCCAGTACTTC; cdr3_aa: CASSFSSGQEETQYF; clone_size: few; d_call: TRBD2; v_call: TRBV5-1; j_call: TRBJ2-5
cdr3_nt: TGCAGTGCTAGAGATCTCTTCGGGAGAAGCACAGATACGCAGTATTTT; cdr3_aa: CSARDLFGRSTDTQYF; clone_size: few; d_call: .; v_call: TRBV20-1; j_call: TRBJ2-3
cdr3_nt: TGCGCCAGCAGCAGGATGCCGCGGGACAGGGTTATTGACGAGCAGTACTTC; cdr3_aa: CASSRMPRDRVIDEQYF; clone_size: .; d_call: TRBD1; v_call: TRBV5-1; j_call: TRBJ2-7
cdr3_nt: TGTGCCAGCAGCCAGTATGGGGGAAACACCATATATTTT; cdr3_aa: CASSQYGGNTIYF; clone_size: .; d_call: .; v_call: TRBV11-2; j_call: TRBJ1-3
cdr3_nt: TGTGCCAGCAGCTTAGATACCGCGTTCTACGAGCAGTACTTC; cdr3_aa: CASSLDTAFYEQYF; clone_size: .; d_call: .; v_call: TRBV11-2; j_call: TRBJ2-7
cdr3_nt: TGTGCCAGCAGGCTCGGGACAAGCCAAGAGACCCAGTACTTC; cdr3_aa: CASRLGTSQETQYF; clone_size: .; d_call: .; v_call: TRBV6-1; j_call: TRBJ2-5
cdr3_nt: TGTGCCAGCAGCTTTGGGCCTAGCGGAGAGACCCAGTACTTC; cdr3_aa: CASSFGPSGETQYF; clone_size: once; d_call: TRBD2; v_call: TRBV11-2; j_call: TRBJ2-5
cdr3_nt: TGCGCCAGCAGCGGCGGGACTCAGAGCTCTGGAAACACCATATATTTT; cdr3_aa: CASSGGTQSSGNTIYF; clone_size: .; d_call: .; v_call: TRBV5-1; j_call: TRBJ1-3
cdr3_nt: TGTGCCAGCAGTCGAGGACAGGGCGTGGAGACCCAGTACTTC; cdr3_aa: CASSRGQGVETQYF; clone_size: few; d_call: TRBD1; v_call: TRBV12-3/TRBV12-4; j_call: TRBJ2-5
cdr3_nt: TGCAGTGCTAGAGGGTGGGAGATGAAGGATGAGCAGTTCTTC; cdr3_aa: CSARGWEMKDEQFF; clone_size: .; d_call: .; v_call: TRBV20-1; j_call: TRBJ2-1
cdr3_nt: TGTGCCAGCAGCCGCACCACTAGCGCAGCCGGGGAGCTGTTTTTT; cdr3_aa: CASSRTTSAAGELFF; clone_size: .; d_call: TRBD2; v_call: TRBV12-3/TRBV12-4; j_call: TRBJ2-2
cdr3_nt: TGCAGTGCTAGACAGGGCGAAGGAGCTGAAGCTTTCTTT; cdr3_aa: CSARQGEGAEAFF; clone_size: .; d_call: .; v_call: TRBV20-1; j_call: TRBJ1-1
cdr3_nt: TGTGCCAGCAGGTTCGGGACAGCCGCGAATAGCAATCAGCCCCAGCATTTT; cdr3_aa: CASRFGTAANSNQPQHF; clone_size: .; d_call: TRBD1; v_call: TRBV12-3/TRBV12-4; j_call: TRBJ1-5
cdr3_nt: TGTGCCAGCAGCCTAAAGGTGGCGGGACTAGCGGGGGGGCGGTGGTCCGAGCAGTACTTC; cdr3_aa: CASSLKVAGLAGGRWSEQYF; clone_size: many; d_call: TRBD2; v_call: TRBV7-2; j_call: TRBJ2-7
cdr3_nt: TGTGCCAGCAGCTTACCCCGATCGGGACAGGCTAAACGCGGGTCCTACAATGAGCAGTTCTTC; cdr3_aa: CASSLPRSGQAKRGSYNEQFF; clone_size: .; d_call: TRBD1; v_call: TRBV11-2; j_call: TRBJ2-1
cdr3_nt: TGCAGTGCTAGAGATTGGGGGGGCGAGCAGTACTTC; cdr3_aa: CSARDWGGEQYF; clone_size: .; d_call: TRBD2; v_call: TRBV20-1; j_call: TRBJ2-7
cdr3_nt: TGCAGTGCTAGGGAACATTCACCCCTCCACTTT; cdr3_aa: CSAREHSPLHF; clone_size: few; d_call: .; v_call: TRBV20-1; j_call: TRBJ1-6
cdr3_nt: TGTGCCAGCTCACCACTCTCTGGGGCAGGGAACACTGAAGCTTTCTTT; cdr3_aa: CASSPLSGAGNTEAFF; clone_size: few; d_call: .; v_call: TRBV18; j_call: TRBJ1-1
cdr3_nt: TGTGCCAGCAGTTACACGTTTCTAGGAGGCACAGATACGCAGTATTTT; cdr3_aa: CASSYTFLGGTDTQYF; clone_size: many; d_call: .; v_call: TRBV6-2/TRBV6-3; j_call: TRBJ2-3
cdr3_nt: TGTGCCAGCAGCACCAGGACTAGCGGGGCCAGTACGCAGTATTTT; cdr3_aa: CASSTRTSGASTQYF; clone_size: .; d_call: TRBD2; v_call: TRBV9; j_call: TRBJ2-3
cdr3_nt: TGTGCCAGCGGTCGGACAGATGCTAACTATGGCTACACCTTC; cdr3_aa: CASGRTDANYGYTF; clone_size: many; d_call: .; v_call: TRBV12-3/TRBV12-4; j_call: TRBJ1-2
cdr3_nt: TGTGCCAGCAGCTTAGACCCGGGGGCCCTTTACAATGAGCAGTTCTTC; cdr3_aa: CASSLDPGALYNEQFF; clone_size: .; d_call: .; v_call: TRBV7-2; j_call: TRBJ2-1
cdr3_nt: TGTGCCAGCAGTTTCCTGCACGCAGGGGCTACTGAAGCTTTCTTT; cdr3_aa: CASSFLHAGATEAFF; clone_size: few; d_call: .; v_call: TRBV6-5; j_call: TRBJ1-1
cdr3_nt: TGTGCCAGCAGCCAAAGCAGGGACTACGAGCAGTACTTC; cdr3_aa: CASSQSRDYEQYF; clone_size: .; d_call: .; v_call: TRBV3-1; j_call: TRBJ2-7
cdr3_nt: TGTGCCAGCAGCTCAATAGGACGGACAGGTAACACTGAAGCTTTCTTT; cdr3_aa: CASSSIGRTGNTEAFF; clone_size: .; d_call: TRBD1; v_call: TRBV7-9; j_call: TRBJ1-1
cdr3_nt: TGCGCCGGCAGCCAAGGGGACAGGAGTTACAATGAGCAGTTCTTC; cdr3_aa: CAGSQGDRSYNEQFF; clone_size: .; d_call: TRBD1; v_call: TRBV4-3; j_call: TRBJ2-1
cdr3_nt: TGTGCCAGCATAACCGACAGGGGGGAGACCCAGTACTTC; cdr3_aa: CASITDRGETQYF; clone_size: .; d_call: TRBD1; v_call: TRBV2; j_call: TRBJ2-5